This is a list of T cell receptor beta chains from one sample in a study of blood T cell repertoires in COVID-19. TCRdb keeps only in-frame clones here, not all; method: immunoSEQ multiplex PCR. The sample gives roughly 30,000 clones, roughly 90% of which show up once; 5.5% to 7.5% is in the top ten. The specimen was peripheral blood. The receptors were gathered from a human donor in a cohort sampled during active COVID-19. Both conserved end residues are part of each CDR3. A D gene is named only where the DNA matches it firmly. Only some rows state a clone size, as once, few, many or a class for expanded clones.

J gene	V gene	clone size	D gene	CDR3 protein	CDR3 DNA
TRBJ2-3	TRBV2	once	TRBD1	CASSDRGQGPTDTQYF	TGTGCCAGCAGTGATAGGGGACAGGGACCCACAGATACGCAGTATTTT
TRBJ2-7	TRBV7-9	NA	NA	CASSLNSGYEQYF	TGTGCCAGCAGCTTAAATAGTGGCTACGAGCAGTACTTC
TRBJ2-3	TRBV18	NA	TRBD2	CASSLSGALNGDTQYF	TGTGCCAGCTCACTTAGCGGGGCGTTAAACGGGGATACGCAGTATTTT
TRBJ2-1	TRBV11-3	NA	NA	CASSGLGTGHNEQFF	TGTGCCAGCAGTGGACTCGGGACTGGCCACAATGAGCAGTTCTTC
TRBJ1-3	TRBV9	NA	NA	CASSVQGSGNTIYF	TGTGCCAGCAGCGTACAGGGCTCTGGAAACACCATATATTTT
TRBJ1-6	TRBV5-4	NA	TRBD1	CASSFRDRGETAPLHF	TGTGCCAGCAGCTTTCGGGACAGGGGAGAAACGGCACCCCTCCACTTT
TRBJ1-2	TRBV5-1	NA	TRBD1	CASGTGSSPHYGYTF	TGCGCCAGCGGGACAGGGTCCTCCCCCCACTATGGCTACACCTTC
TRBJ2-2	TRBV9	NA	NA	CASSVVGGDTGELFF	TGTGCCAGCAGCGTAGTCGGCGGAGACACCGGGGAGCTGTTTTTT
TRBJ2-5	TRBV5-1	NA	NA	CASSPETGQETQYF	TGCGCCAGCAGCCCGGAGACAGGCCAAGAGACCCAGTACTTC
TRBJ1-1	TRBV28	once	TRBD1	CASSTHRDRGRGEAFF	TGTGCCAGCAGCACCCACCGGGACAGGGGACGGGGTGAAGCTTTCTTT
TRBJ2-1	TRBV6-2/TRBV6-3	NA	TRBD1	CASSNRDRAGNEQFF	TGTGCCAGCAGCAACCGGGACAGGGCCGGGAATGAGCAGTTCTTC
TRBJ2-3	TRBV3-1/TRBV3-2	few	TRBD2	CASSNSGGTDTQYF	TGTGCCAGCAGTAATAGCGGGGGCACAGATACGCAGTATTTT
TRBJ2-5	TRBV7-6	NA	NA	CASSLVQGETQYF	TGTGCCAGCAGCTTAGTTCAGGGAGAGACCCAGTACTTC
TRBJ1-2	TRBV7-2	NA	TRBD1	CASSPGDRYYGYTF	TGTGCCAGCAGCCCTGGGGACAGGTACTATGGCTACACCTTC
TRBJ2-7	TRBV2	once	NA	CASSEGAGLHEQYF	TGTGCCAGCAGTGAAGGGGCCGGACTCCACGAGCAGTACTTC
TRBJ1-1	TRBV18	once	NA	CASSATPPQGVTEAFF	TGTGCCAGCTCAGCGACCCCGCCACAAGGGGTTACTGAAGCTTTCTTT
TRBJ2-3	TRBV6-1	NA	TRBD2	CASSEATAGGPTDTQYF	TGTGCCAGCAGTGAAGCTACAGCGGGGGGGCCCACAGATACGCAGTATTTT
TRBJ2-7	TRBV6-5	NA	NA	CASSYSDWSYEQYF	TGTGCCAGCAGTTACTCGGACTGGTCCTACGAGCAGTACTTC
TRBJ2-3	TRBV6-4	NA	TRBD2	CASSERGGTDTQYF	TGTGCCAGCAGTGAGCGGGGGGGCACAGATACGCAGTATTTT
TRBJ2-2	TRBV19	NA	TRBD1	CASRVRTGERTRELFF	TGTGCCAGTAGGGTTCGGACAGGGGAGAGAACCAGGGAGCTGTTTTTT
TRBJ1-1	TRBV3-1/TRBV3-2	once	NA	CASALQGNTEAFF	TGTGCCAGCGCCTTACAGGGTAACACTGAAGCTTTCTTT